This entry lists 14 T cell receptor beta chains sequenced from one sample in a study of shared clonotypes between healthy human individuals. Profiled with immunoSEQ multiplex PCR; TCRdb holds only in-frame clones, not every one. The table has 2,500,000 or so clones, 85% to 95% seen once. The specimen was naive CD4+ T cells from PBMCs. Subset indicated: CD45RA+ positively selected. These receptors were obtained from a man between 18 and 29 years old in good health. Some clones in this sample may be carry-over from other donors' samples.

As for this clone: Other nucleotide sequences in the sample specify the same CDR3. The V and J genes are TRBV5-1 and TRBJ2-3; D ambiguous. Germline V CDR1 and CDR2: SGHRS, YFSETQ. The V end lost 0 bases, the J end lost 0 bases, and 8 bases lay between the germline ends. The CDR3 consists of 15 residues. In DNA, the CDR3 is TGCGCCAGCAGCTTGGGAGGCGGCAGCACAGATACGCAGTATTTT. It encodes CASSLGGGSTDTQYF.

The chain carries TRBV5-1 and TRBJ1-5, with D possibly TRBD1 on 5 matching bases. V was shortened by 4 bases and J by 3 bases, with 20 bases between the two germline ends. This CDR3 is built from 17 residues. Germline V gives CDR1 SGHRS, CDR2 YFSETQ. The CDR3 bases are TGCGCCAGCAGCCAAGATTCTTCCCCAGGGTTCAATCAGCCCCAGCATTTT. This encodes CASSQDSSPGFNQPQHF.

This chain joins TRBV27 and TRBJ1-2, with 8 bases matching TRBD1. The junction had 6 bases not matched to a gene; V was cut back by 5 bases and J by 4 bases. This CDR3 is 14 amino acids long. Germline CDR1 is MNHEY and CDR2 is SMNVEV (reference sequence). CDR3 coding DNA: TGTGCCAGCAGTAAGGACAGGGACAGCTATGGCTACACCTTC. This gives the protein CASSKDRDSYGYTF.

This clone was recorded only once. V is TRBV19 and J is TRBJ2-2, with unresolved D. The CDR3 consists of 15 residues. Germline V gives CDR1 LNHDA, CDR2 SQIVND (reference sequence). Deletions cut 7 bases from V and 1 base from J, with 13 bases between. The CDR3 reads CASTRPKGNTGELFF. DNA for the CDR3: TGTGCCAGTACCCGTCCTAAGGGGAACACCGGGGAGCTGTTTTTT. The full variable domain, its missing parts supplied by reference TRBV19 and TRBJ2-2, is DGGITQSPKYLFRKEGQNVTLSCEQNLNHDAMYWYRQDPGQGLRLIYYSQIVNDFQKGDIAEGYSVSREKKESFPLTVTSAQKNPTAFYLCASTRPKGNTGELFFGEGSRLTVL.

The CDR3 region is CASSPLFQVAGANVLTF. The CDR3 DNA reads as TGTGCCAGCAGTCCCCTATTTCAGGTCGCTGGGGCCAACGTCCTGACTTTC. The chain combines TRBV27 with TRBJ2-6; D unresolved. The CDR3 runs 17 residues. Germline V gene data show CDR1 as MNHEY and CDR2 as SMNVEV (reference sequence). The V gene lost 5 bases and the J gene lost 2 bases, with 16 bases spanning the gap.

J is TRBJ2-2 and V is TRBV7-7; D not certain. The CDR3 runs 16 residues. Deletions cut 1 base from V and 6 bases from J, with 15 bases between. Germline V gene data show CDR1 as SSHAT and CDR2 as FNYEAQ (reference sequence). The CDR3 nucleotides read TGTGCCAGCAGCTTAGTTCTATGGCCCCTGCCCGGGGAGCTGTTTTTT. This codes for CASSLVLWPLPGELFF.

The rearrangement joins TRBV2 to TRBJ2-7, with D uncertain. The CDR3 is 12 amino acids. The germline V gene encodes CDR1 SNHLY and CDR2 FYNNEI. The V gene lost 6 bases and the J gene lost 2 bases, with 8 bases spanning the gap. CDR3 DNA: TGTGCCAGCAGATACTCAACCTACGAGCAGTACTTC. This sequence encodes CASRYSTYEQYF.

This chain links TRBV5-1 with TRBJ2-7; 14 bases are shared with TRBD2. Per germline, CDR1 SGHRS and CDR2 YFSETQ. The CDR3 contains 16 residues. V trimming: 1 base; J trimming: 3 bases; junction bases outside the gene matches: 3. CDR3 residues: CASSLQGTSGSYEQYF. DNA for the CDR3: TGCGCCAGCAGCTTGCAGGGGACTAGCGGGAGCTACGAGCAGTACTTC.

The rearrangement joins TRBV23-1 to TRBJ1-5; D remains unclear. TRBV23-1 is given ORF status, its function remaining uncertain. V lost 8 bases to trimming and J lost 2 bases, with 4 bases between them. CDR3 size: 11 residues. Here the CDR3 DNA reads TGCGCCAGCCAGTGCAATCAGCCCCAGCATTTT. This codes for CASQCNQPQHF.

As regards this clone: This same CDR3 is encoded by further DNA sequences in the sample. This chain uses TRBV28 with TRBJ1-5; no firm D call. Trimming left V 6 bases short and J 6 bases short, with 9 bases between. Per germline, CDR1 MDHEN and CDR2 SYDVKM. This CDR3 is built from 12 residues. The CDR3 loop is CASSLERQPQHF. The CDR3 DNA is TGTGCCAGCAGCCTCGAACGTCAGCCCCAGCATTTT.

V gene TRBV9 combines with J gene TRBJ1-3; a weak D match, TRBD1 (6 bases). Trimming took 4 bases from V and 0 from J, leaving 20 bases between them. This CDR3 comprises 18 residues. The V gene's germline CDR1 is SGDLS and CDR2 YYNGEE. The CDR3 DNA reads TGTGCCAGCAGCCACCCCGTGGGGGGCTCAAGCTCTGGAAACACCATATATTTT. Translation: CASSHPVGGSSSGNTIYF.

J is TRBJ1-5 and V is TRBV19; TRBD1 agrees at 7 bases. CDR3 length: 15 residues. The V gene end was trimmed by 3 bases and the J gene end by 3 bases; junction bases not matched to a gene: 5. Germline values: CDR1 LNHDA, CDR2 SQIVND (reference sequence). CDR3 in amino acids: CASSIQGVNNQPQHF. For the CDR3, the DNA is TGTGCCAGTAGTATCCAGGGGGTTAACAATCAGCCCCAGCATTTT.

This chain joins TRBV18 and TRBJ1-5; 7 bases map to TRBD1. V shed 3 bases and J 7 bases; nucleotides not matched to a gene: 6. The CDR3 is made up of 14 amino acids. Germline V gene data show CDR1 as KGHSH and CDR2 as LQKENI. In DNA form, the CDR3 reads TGTGCCAGCTCACCGGGACAGTATAGCCAGCCCCAGCATTTT. Translating gives CASSPGQYSQPQHF.

The rearrangement uses TRBV7-6 and TRBJ2-7, with D possibly matching TRBD2 (5 bases). The length of the CDR3 is 17 residues. Germline lookup yields CDR1 SGHVS and CDR2 FNYEAQ. Deletions cut 1 base from V and 2 bases from J, with 18 bases between. The CDR3 DNA sequence: TGTGCCAGCAGCTTAGTTATAGGCGGGCCCACAGCCTACGAGCAGTACTTC. Residues: CASSLVIGGPTAYEQYF.